The entry below gives a single T cell receptor (beta chain) sequence along with its context. No antigen is known for it. Germline lookup yields CDR1 SNHLY and CDR2 FYNNEI. Trimming at V came to 2 bases and at J to 5 bases, leaving 5 bases not matched to a gene. The CDR3 is 15 residues long. The sample originates from a study of shared clonotypes between healthy human individuals. Whole-study context: The donors, two women and a few men, were aged 18 to 49. Study findings and constraints: Researchers found naive subsets generally carried larger estimated richness than memory subsets. Naive CD4 clonotypes overlapped across a few donors at approximately 5.5%. The diversity represented, both genetic and in exposure history, was limited by few donors.

TCRdb's copy holds only in-frame clones and misses some; the assay was immunoSEQ multiplex PCR. In the table there are roughly 1,600,000 clones, 98% to 99% of which are singletons. This clonotype originated in a man in his thirties or forties in good health. The sample taken for sequencing was naive CD4+ T cells sorted from blood. Indicated subset: CD45RA+ positively selected. The chain is built from TRBV2 and TRBJ2-5; 10 bases line up with TRBD2. The CDR3 reads CASSELAGVGETQYF. CDR3 in DNA: TGTGCCAGCAGTGAACTAGCGGGAGTTGGGGAGACCCAGTACTTC.